The 29 T cell receptor beta chains reported below all come from one sample, sequenced in a study of blood T cell repertoires in COVID-19. This table comes from immunoSEQ multiplex PCR, and its TCRdb copy is limited to in-frame clones, with some not included. The table shows under 300,000 clones, with around four fifths occurring only once. The specimen was peripheral blood. The receptor source for this set is a man aged 80 or over with acute or convalescent COVID-19.

This clone appeared a few times. V gene TRBV6-1 combines with J gene TRBJ2-5; TRBD1 aligns across 7 bases. The V and J ends lost 3 bases and 5 bases, in that order; junction bases with no gene match: 9. This CDR3 has 15 residues. Germline lookup yields CDR1 MNHNS and CDR2 SASEGT. This CDR3 is CASSEVTGSWETQYF. The CDR3 nucleotides are TGTGCCAGCAGTGAGGTGACAGGGTCATGGGAGACCCAGTACTTC.

V usage is TRBV5-1 and J usage is TRBJ1-1, with a possible D match to TRBD1 (5 bases). Deletions cut 0 bases from V and 1 base from J, with 10 bases between. Germline CDR1 is SGHRS and CDR2 is YFSETQ. The CDR3 extends over 15 amino acids. The CDR3 DNA reads as TGCGCCAGCAGCTTGGCAGGGTGGGCGAACACTGAAGCTTTCTTT. It codes for CASSLAGWANTEAFF.

J is TRBJ2-2 and V is TRBV9; D is possibly TRBD1 (6 bases). This CDR3 spans 18 amino acids. The ends were cut back, 5 bases at V and 2 bases at J, with 22 bases in the middle. Germline CDR1 and CDR2: SGDLS and YYNGEE. The CDR3 bases are TGTGCCAGCAGAGCCGGAGACACAGGGCGACACAACACCGGGGAGCTGTTTTTT. Encoded protein: CASRAGDTGRHNTGELFF. The full variable domain, in which reference TRBV9 and TRBJ2-2 provide the parts outside the CDR3, is DSGVTQTPKHLITATGQRVTLRCSPRSGDLSVYWYQQSLDQGLQFLIQYYNGEERAKGNILERFSAQQFPDLHSELNLSSLELGDSALYFCASRAGDTGRHNTGELFFGEGSRLTVL.

The chain has TRBV5-8 and TRBJ2-2, with a possible D match to TRBD1 (6 bases). CDR1 and CDR2 from the germline V gene are SGHTS and YDEGEE. Trimming pared 7 bases from V and 5 bases from J, leaving 15 bases between. The CDR3 has 14 residues. CDR3 in DNA: TGTGCCAGCTTGGGGCAGGGGCGGACCGGGGAGCTGTTTTTT. Amino acid sequence: CASLGQGRTGELFF.

This clone was counted between two and nine times. The genes are TRBV28 and TRBJ1-2; 7 bases agree with TRBD1. The CDR3 runs to 16 residues. V gave up 8 bases and J gave up 0 bases; unmatched junction bases: 12. Germline CDR1 is MDHEN and CDR2 is SYDVKM. Written as DNA, the CDR3 is TGTGCCAGCGTCTTAGAGGGACAGCGACCTAACTATGGCTACACCTTC. Its protein product is CASVLEGQRPNYGYTF.

This clone was seen a handful of times. The V call is TRBV5-1, the J call TRBJ1-2; 8 bases map to TRBD1. Germline CDR1 and CDR2: SGHRS and YFSETQ. The CDR3 covers 14 residues. With 1 base clipped from V and 8 bases from J, the junction kept 7 bases outside the gene matches. The CDR3 loop is CASSLSTGEGGYTF. The CDR3 coding sequence is TGCGCCAGCAGCTTGTCGACAGGGGAGGGCGGCTACACCTTC. Supplemented by reference TRBV5-1 and TRBJ1-2, the full variable domain reads KAGVTQTPRYLIKTRGQQVTLSCSPISGHRSVSWYQQTPGQGLQFLFEYFSETQRNKGNFPGRFSGRQFSNSRSEMNVSTLELGDSALYLCASSLSTGEGGYTFGSGTRLTVV.

The chain uses TRBV7-2 and TRBJ2-5, with TRBD2 matching 13 bases. The CDR3 has 16 residues. The V segment lost 6 bases and the J segment 1 base; nucleotides outside the gene matches: 5. Per the germline V gene, CDR1 is SGHTA and CDR2 is FQGNSA. CDR3 in DNA: TGTGCCAGCAGACTAGCGGGGGGGCGGGCCCAAGAGACCCAGTACTTC. It specifies CASRLAGGRAQETQYF. Supplemented by reference TRBV7-2 and TRBJ2-5, the full variable domain reads GAGVSQSPSNKVTEKGKDVELRCDPISGHTALYWYRQSLGQGLEFLIYFQGNSAPDKSGLPSDRFSAERTGGSVSTLTIQRTQQEDSAVYLCASRLAGGRAQETQYFGPGTRLLVL.

In its sample, this clone was seen once. V is TRBV6-1 and J is TRBJ2-5, with TRBD2 as a possible D gene (6 bases). The ends were cut back, 2 bases at V and 5 bases at J, with 18 bases in the middle. Germline V gives CDR1 MNHNS, CDR2 SASEGT. This CDR3 spans 16 amino acids. The CDR3 coding sequence is TGTGCCAGCAGTGAAAAGGGCACCCCACGGGGGGAGACCCAGTACTTC. Protein: CASSEKGTPRGETQYF.

This clone has just a few counts. The chain carries TRBV4-1 and TRBJ1-6; D is unclear. The CDR3 runs 13 residues. V gave up 0 bases and J gave up 8 bases, with 5 bases separating them. CDR1 is MGHRA and CDR2 is YSYEKL in the germline V gene. DNA for the CDR3: TGCGCCAGCAGCCAAGAACGGGATTCACCCCTCCACTTT. This translates into CASSQERDSPLHF.

V and J are TRBV19 and TRBJ2-5, with 9 bases lining up with TRBD2. The CDR3 covers 15 residues. Germline assignment: CDR1 LNHDA and CDR2 SQIVND (reference sequence). The junction had 7 bases not matched to a gene; V was cut back by 3 bases and J by 5 bases. The chain's CDR3 is CASSMVGLAQETQYF. The DNA for the CDR3 is TGTGCCAGTAGTATGGTGGGACTAGCTCAGGAGACCCAGTACTTC.

Only a few counts were recorded for this clone. This chain joins TRBV9 and TRBJ2-1, with D maybe TRBD2 (6 bases). The germline gives CDR1 SGDLS, CDR2 YYNGEE. The V end lost 0 bases, the J end lost 8 bases, and 15 bases lay between the germline ends. The CDR3 has 15 residues. This chain's CDR3 is CASSVEVGGIYEQFF. The CDR3 bases are TGTGCCAGCAGCGTAGAGGTGGGAGGTATCTATGAGCAGTTCTTC.

The chain is built from TRBV11-2 and TRBJ2-4; no firm D call. Trimming took 5 bases from V and 3 from J, leaving 17 bases between them. CDR3 length: 16 residues. Germline CDR1 SGHAT, CDR2 FQNNGV. CDR3 nucleotide sequence: TGTGCCAGCAGCATTAGGCAGTTTGGAGACAAAAACATTCAGTACTTC. Amino acids: CASSIRQFGDKNIQYF.

For this clone: Other nucleotide sequences in the sample specify the same CDR3. V usage is TRBV5-1 and J usage is TRBJ1-4, with 9 positions matching TRBD1. Germline V gives CDR1 SGHRS, CDR2 YFSETQ. CDR3 size: 15 residues. Trimming took 4 bases from V and 5 from J; bases not matched to a gene: 6. Here the CDR3 DNA reads TGCGCCAGCAGCCCAGGGACAGGGCGGAATGAAAAACTGTTTTTT. This sequence encodes CASSPGTGRNEKLFF.

Of note for this clone: The sample contains more than one DNA sequence encoding this CDR3. This chain joins TRBV7-2 and TRBJ2-5, with unresolved D. The CDR3 is made up of 13 amino acids. V was cut by 0 bases and J by 3 bases, with 5 bases left in between. CDR1 SGHTA and CDR2 FQGNSA come from the germline V gene. The CDR3 coding sequence is TGTGCCAGCAGCTTAGCACGGGAAGAGACCCAGTACTTC. Protein: CASSLAREETQYF.

The count of this clone is one. The same CDR3 can be traced to other DNA sequences in this sample. This chain joins TRBV9 and TRBJ1-2; D is undetermined. Deletions cut 0 bases from V and 4 bases from J, with 4 bases between. Germline-derived CDR1 and CDR2 are SGDLS and YYNGEE. This CDR3 is built from 12 residues. CDR3 DNA: TGTGCCAGCAGCGTAGACGGCTATGGCTACACCTTC. Residues: CASSVDGYGYTF.

This rearrangement joins TRBV6-1 to TRBJ2-1; 8 nucleotides align to TRBD2. CDR3 length: 17 residues. The germline gives CDR1 MNHNS, CDR2 SASEGT. The ends lost 0 bases at V and 5 bases at J; junction bases unmatched: 9. The CDR3, as DNA: TGTGCCAGCAGTGAAGCACTAGCGGTCATGGGGCACAATGAGCAGTTCTTC. Its translation: CASSEALAVMGHNEQFF.

The chain combines TRBV28 with TRBJ1-5; D is uncertain. Trimming shortened V by 5 bases and J by 3 bases, and 8 bases separated the two germline ends. The CDR3 runs to 13 residues. Germline CDR1 reads MDHEN; CDR2 reads SYDVKM. CDR3 in amino acids: CASSNQVNQPQHF. The CDR3 DNA reads as TGTGCCAGCAGTAATCAGGTCAATCAGCCCCAGCATTTT.

The chain links TRBV28 to TRBJ2-7, with 9 nucleotides matching TRBD1. There are 15 residues in the CDR3. V lost 8 bases to trimming and J lost 5 bases; unmatched junction nucleotides: 13. Germline loops: CDR1 MDHEN, CDR2 SYDVKM. Written as DNA, the CDR3 is TGTGCCAGCGGCTACCGGGACAGGGTCACCCACGAGCAGTACTTC. Protein: CASGYRDRVTHEQYF.

A single count supports this clone. This chain links TRBV30 with TRBJ1-2; D remains unclear. V was clipped by 2 bases and J by 5 bases, with 3 bases between them. CDR3 length equals 10 residues. Germline CDR1 reads GTSNPN; CDR2 reads SVGIG (reference sequence). The CDR3 loop reads CAWSYYGYTF. DNA of the CDR3: TGTGCCTGGAGTTATTATGGCTACACCTTC.

The gene calls are TRBV2 and TRBJ2-3; 7 bases align to TRBD2. V was pared by 7 bases and J by 0 bases, with 1 base of the junction left unmatched. Per the germline V gene, CDR1 is SNHLY and CDR2 is FYNNEI. CDR3 size: 13 residues. CDR3 bases: TGTGCCAGCAAGCGGGATAGCACAGATACGCAGTATTTT. Translating it yields CASKRDSTDTQYF.

The CDR3 sequence is CAITLTRVNTEAFF. As DNA, the CDR3 is TGTGCCATCACTTTGACCCGGGTGAACACTGAAGCTTTCTTT. The chain employs TRBV10-3 and TRBJ1-1; D unresolved. Germline CDR1 reads ENHRY; CDR2 reads SYGVKD. V gave up 7 bases and J gave up 0 bases, with 12 bases separating them. This CDR3 is built from 14 residues.

This chain links TRBV6-5 with TRBJ1-1, with 7 bases matching TRBD1. Germline V CDR1 and CDR2: MNHEY, SVGAGI. V gave up 6 bases and J gave up 1 base; unmatched junction bases: 5. The CDR3 has 14 amino acids. CDR3 region: CASRQGVRNTEAFF. The CDR3 DNA sequence: TGTGCCAGCAGGCAGGGGGTGAGGAACACTGAAGCTTTCTTT.

The J gene is TRBJ1-2, the V gene TRBV6-5; TRBD1 matches 9 bases. The CDR3 has 14 residues. From germline, CDR1 is MNHEY and CDR2 SVGAGI. V shed 2 bases and J 8 bases; nucleotides not matched to a gene: 6. CDR3 amino acids: CASSYTRQGEGYTF. The CDR3 DNA sequence: TGTGCCAGCAGTTACACACGACAGGGGGAGGGCTACACCTTC.

CDR3 residues: CASSPPENYGYTF. The CDR3 DNA sequence: TGTGCCAGCTCCCCCCCCGAGAACTATGGCTACACCTTC. The V and J genes are TRBV18 and TRBJ1-2; D call uncertain. The length of the CDR3 is 13 residues. Germline CDR1 is KGHSH and CDR2 is LQKENI. V dropped 6 bases and J dropped 2 bases, with 10 bases sitting between them.

In DNA form, the CDR3 reads TGTGCCAGTGCTACTAGCGGGGGGCGACAAGAGACCCAGTACTTC. As protein: CASATSGGRQETQYF. The V and J genes are TRBV6-5 and TRBJ2-5, with 12 bases identical to TRBD2. Germline-derived CDR1 and CDR2 are MNHEY and SVGAGI. The ends lost 9 bases at V and 2 bases at J; junction bases unmatched: 7. The CDR3 consists of 15 residues.

This rearrangement joins TRBV15 to TRBJ1-2; D remains unclear. Trimming left V 0 bases short and J 4 bases short, with 15 bases between. Germline-derived CDR1 and CDR2 are LNHNV and YYDKDF (reference sequence). This CDR3 comprises 16 residues. The CDR3 sequence is CATSRDTVPTLYGYTF. In DNA form, the CDR3 reads TGTGCCACCAGCAGAGACACGGTGCCGACACTCTATGGCTACACCTTC.

The genes are TRBV28 and TRBJ2-7; 11 bases are a match to TRBD1. Germline trimming cut 6 bases from V and 4 bases from J; bases unmatched to any gene: 2. The germline V gene has CDR1 MDHEN and CDR2 SYDVKM. The CDR3 sequence is 13 residues long. The CDR3 protein is CASRDRGLYEQYF. The CDR3 DNA follows: TGTGCCAGCAGGGACAGGGGGCTGTACGAGCAGTACTTC.

V usage is TRBV2 and J usage is TRBJ1-5, with no clear D. Germline assignment: CDR1 SNHLY and CDR2 FYNNEI. Trimming removed 1 base at V and 0 bases at J, with 10 bases between. This CDR3 region has 16 residues. The CDR3 loop reads CASSEDRAYSNQPQHF. CDR3 DNA sequence: TGTGCCAGCAGTGAAGACAGAGCCTATAGCAATCAGCCCCAGCATTTT.

The V call is TRBV2, the J call TRBJ1-1; D gene uncertain. Germline V gene data show CDR1 as SNHLY and CDR2 as FYNNEI. This CDR3 is built from 13 residues. Trimming took off 7 bases at V and 0 bases at J, with 9 bases between the two ends. DNA for the CDR3: TGTGCCAGCACCTTGGGCATGAACACTGAAGCTTTCTTT. The encoded protein is CASTLGMNTEAFF.